This record looks at one TCR beta chain sequence and its context. The antigen remains undetermined. Data came from immunoSEQ multiplex PCR; TCRdb stores just in-frame clones and leaves some out. The table has about 2.1 million clones, roughly 93% seen once. This specimen belongs to a study of shared clonotypes between healthy human individuals. Study conclusions and caveats: Clonotypes not shared had lower generation probabilities than those common to all four donors.

Germline assignment: CDR1 SEHNR and CDR2 FQNEAQ (reference sequence). CDR3 length equals 14 residues. V shed 1 base and J shed 6 bases, with 9 bases lying between them. CD45RO-negative cells were positively selected for CCR7, leaving out terminally differentiated effector memory CD45RA+ cells. This rearrangement joins TRBV7-9 to TRBJ1-4, with D perhaps TRBD1 (6 bases). The sequenced material came from naive CD8+ T cells from PBMCs. The origin of this receptor is a man between 18 and 35 years old in good health. Some clones in this sample may be carry-over from other donors' samples. The CDR3 DNA follows: TGTGCCAGCAGCTTAGGGGGGCTGGATGAAAAACTGTTTTTT. It yields the protein CASSLGGLDEKLFF.